These T cell receptor beta chains were read from a single sample in a study of T-cell memory formation after mild COVID-19. TCRdb used MiXCR to reprocess the 5' RACE reads, holding one entry per CDR3 protein. The data show around 450,000 distinct CDR3 sequences, with around 20% seen just once and about 8.1% held by the top ten. Source material: PBMCs or a T cell subset sorted from them (not recorded which). The source of these receptors is an adult woman who had mild COVID-19 (a few samples of this study predate the infection). Cell type and time point are not known. The CDR3 runs from the conserved cysteine through the conserved F or W. D genes are given only for firm matches. Size is stated for part of the rows, as once, few or many counts, or as a class when the clone is expanded.

abundance	v_gene	j_gene	d_gene	CDR3nt	CDR3aa
few	TRBV28	TRBJ1-5	TRBD1	TGTGCCAGCAGTCCACCGGGACAGGGGAACGATCAGCCCCAGCATTTT	CASSPPGQGNDQPQHF
few	TRBV7-9	TRBJ2-1	-	TGTGCCAGCAGCTCGACTGTACAGGGCTGGAAGCAGTTCTTC	CASSSTVQGWKQFF
many	TRBV12-3/TRBV12-4	TRBJ2-5	TRBD1	TGTGCCAGCAGTGGCAGGGGGCTCTGGGTGACCCAGTACTTC	CASSGRGLWVTQYF
-	TRBV5-1	TRBJ2-3	-	TGCGCCAGCAGCTTGTGGGGCGCAACAATCCGGACAGATACGCAGTATTTT	CASSLWGATIRTDTQYF
few	TRBV5-1	TRBJ2-5	TRBD2	TGCGCCAGCAGCTTGATGGTAGCGGGAGGTGAGACCCAGTACTTC	CASSLMVAGGETQYF
few	TRBV7-2	TRBJ1-1	-	TGTGCCAGCAGGCCAGTCGGGGGTCCATACGTTAACACTGAAGCTTTCTTT	CASRPVGGPYVNTEAFF
few	TRBV7-2	TRBJ2-7	-	TGTGCCAGCAGCCCCTGGGGGACGGGCTACGAGCAGTACTTC	CASSPWGTGYEQYF
-	TRBV20-1	TRBJ2-7	-	TGCAGTGCTAGTCCGGACAGCTCCTACGAGCAGTACTTC	CSASPDSSYEQYF
-	TRBV20-1	TRBJ1-4	-	TGCAGTGCTCATTCCCTTAACGATGGTGAAAAACTGTTTTTT	CSAHSLNDGEKLFF
-	TRBV4-1	TRBJ2-7	TRBD1	TGCGCCAGCAGCCAGGAAGGGACAGACTACGAGCAGTACTTC	CASSQEGTDYEQYF
few	TRBV12-3/TRBV12-4	TRBJ2-7	TRBD2	TGTGCCAGCAGTTTAGCGGGACTAGCGGGGGTCTACGAGCAGTACTTC	CASSLAGLAGVYEQYF
-	TRBV7-8	TRBJ1-5	-	TGTGCCAGCAGCCTAGGCGGGACCCATAGCAATCAGCCCCAGCATTTT	CASSLGGTHSNQPQHF
many	TRBV7-2	TRBJ2-7	-	TGTGCCAGCAGTCCCCAAGCGGGTCGGGAACAGTACTTC	CASSPQAGREQYF
few	TRBV12-3/TRBV12-4	TRBJ2-1	-	TGTGCCAGCAGCCCTTGGGGGGGGCACTCCTACAATGAGCAGTTCTTC	CASSPWGGHSYNEQFF
many	TRBV10-3	TRBJ2-1	TRBD1	TGTGCCATCAGTGCGGACAGGGGACTCTACAATGAGCAGTTCTTC	CAISADRGLYNEQFF
medium-sized	TRBV18	TRBJ2-3	-	TGTGCCAGCAGCCCTAGCACAGATACGCAGTATTTT	CASSPSTDTQYF
many	TRBV4-1	TRBJ1-4	-	TGCGCCAGCAGCCAAGCACCAACTAATGAAAAACTGTTTTTT	CASSQAPTNEKLFF
-	TRBV5-4	TRBJ1-2	-	TGTGCCAGCAGACACGGAACGAGCGATGGCTACACCTTC	CASRHGTSDGYTF
few	TRBV6-1	TRBJ1-5	-	TGTGCCAGCAGCGTAGGACAAGAGTTTCCTCCCCAGCATTTT	CASSVGQEFPPQHF
many	TRBV4-1	TRBJ2-5	TRBD2	TGCGCCAGCAGCCAAGGCCAGCGGGGGTACCAAGAGACCCAGTACTTC	CASSQGQRGYQETQYF
few	TRBV18	TRBJ2-7	-	TGTGCCAGCTCACCAAACCAGGGGCACGAGCAGTACTTC	CASSPNQGHEQYF
few	TRBV5-1	TRBJ2-5	TRBD2	TGCGCCAGCAGCTCGGGACTAGCGGCGGCTAAAGAGACCCAGTACTTC	CASSSGLAAAKETQYF
-	TRBV27	TRBJ2-1	-	TGTGCCAGCAGTCGAGGTTCCCAGGACAATGAGCAGTTCTTC	CASSRGSQDNEQFF
few	TRBV12-3/TRBV12-4	TRBJ2-4	TRBD2	TGTGCCAGCAGTGCTAGCGGGGTAGCCAAAAACATTCAGTACTTC	CASSASGVAKNIQYF
-	TRBV20-1	TRBJ1-2	-	TGCAGTGCTAGAGACTTCAACGGGACCTCGATCTATGGCTACACCTTC	CSARDFNGTSIYGYTF
many	TRBV5-1	TRBJ2-3	TRBD2	TGCGCCAGCGCGGGGGGGTTGGATACGCAGTATTTT	CASAGGLDTQYF
-	TRBV5-1	TRBJ1-1	-	TGCGCCAGCAGCATGTGGGTGAACACTGAAGCTTTCTTT	CASSMWVNTEAFF
-	TRBV7-3	TRBJ2-3	TRBD2	TGTGCCAGCAGCTCGGGACTAGCGGAGGCGACAGATACGCAGTATTTT	CASSSGLAEATDTQYF
-	TRBV5-1	TRBJ2-1	TRBD1	TGCGCCAGCAGCCGTGGGGATACGGACAGGAACCATGAGCAGTTCTTC	CASSRGDTDRNHEQFF
-	TRBV2	TRBJ1-1	-	TGTGCCAGCCGGGAGAACACTGAAGCTTTCTTT	CASRENTEAFF
-	TRBV5-1	TRBJ1-1	-	TGCGCCAGCAGCTCGGAAGGGATGTACCGGACTGAAGCTTTCTTT	CASSSEGMYRTEAFF
-	TRBV5-6	TRBJ1-2	-	TGTGCCAGCAGCTCGTCCTTTAGGAGATATGGCTACACCTTC	CASSSSFRRYGYTF
-	TRBV15	TRBJ2-1	-	TGTGCCACCAGTAACCTGGGAAATGAGCAGTTCTTC	CATSNLGNEQFF
-	TRBV7-9	TRBJ2-5	TRBD2	TGTGCCAGCAGCTTAAGGGGTAGCGGGCACCAAGAGACCCAGTACTTC	CASSLRGSGHQETQYF
-	TRBV6-2/TRBV6-3	TRBJ2-7	TRBD1	TGTGCCAGCAGTTACGCCGTGAAGGGGGCTGGGGAGCAGTACTTC	CASSYAVKGAGEQYF
-	TRBV24-1	TRBJ1-2	-	TGTGCCACCAGTGATTTGAGGTCGGGAGAGGACTATGGCTACACCTTC	CATSDLRSGEDYGYTF
-	TRBV4-3	TRBJ2-5	TRBD2	TGCGCCAGCAGCCAAGGGACTAGCTTTGGAGAGACCCAGTACTTC	CASSQGTSFGETQYF
-	TRBV24-1	TRBJ2-1	-	TGTGCCACCAGTGATTCGAGAACTTGGGAGCAGTTCTTC	CATSDSRTWEQFF
few	TRBV12-3/TRBV12-4	TRBJ2-1	TRBD2	TGTGCCAGCAGTCGGACTAGCCGGCAGTTCTTC	CASSRTSRQFF
-	TRBV4-1	TRBJ1-2	-	TGCGCCAGCAGCCGAGGAGAGGGGATGTCTATCTATGGCTACACCTTC	CASSRGEGMSIYGYTF
-	TRBV5-1	TRBJ2-5	TRBD1	TGCGCCAGCAGCACCAGGACAGGGAAAGAGACCCAGTACTTC	CASSTRTGKETQYF
few	TRBV7-9	TRBJ2-2	-	TGTGCCAGCAGCTTTACCGACACCGGGGAGCTGTTTTTT	CASSFTDTGELFF
few	TRBV6-5	TRBJ1-1	-	TGTGCCAGCAGTTACTCGAAAGGGGTAGAAGCTTTCTTT	CASSYSKGVEAFF
few	TRBV24-1	TRBJ1-1	-	TGTGCCACCATGGCATCGGGATACACTGAAGCTTTCTTT	CATMASGYTEAFF
few	TRBV6-5	TRBJ2-3	-	TGTGCCAGCAGCTCGGATCGTTACAGGGACTATACTAGCACAGATACGCAGTATTTT	CASSSDRYRDYTSTDTQYF
few	TRBV14	TRBJ2-7	-	TGTGCCAGCAGCGAACCCTACGAGCAGTACTTC	CASSEPYEQYF
-	TRBV19	TRBJ2-7	TRBD2	TGTGCCAGTAGTATTTCTAGCGGGGCCTACGAGCAGTACTTC	CASSISSGAYEQYF
-	TRBV7-9	TRBJ1-5	-	TGTGCCAGCAGCTTAGCGCGAGGCCACAATCAGCCCCAGCATTTT	CASSLARGHNQPQHF
many	TRBV7-8	TRBJ2-5	-	TGTGCCAGCAGCTCACGGGGGCTCGGCGAGACCCAGTACTTC	CASSSRGLGETQYF
-	TRBV5-1	TRBJ2-7	TRBD1	TGCGCCAGCGCTGAGGGGGACAGGAAAACGGAAGAGCAGTACTTC	CASAEGDRKTEEQYF
few	TRBV7-2	TRBJ2-1	-	TGTGCCAGCAGCTTATATCCAGGGGCAGGGTGGAATGAGCAGTTCTTC	CASSLYPGAGWNEQFF
-	TRBV27	TRBJ2-7	-	TGTGCCAGCACAGAGACAGGCTCGTCCTACGAGCAGTACTTC	CASTETGSSYEQYF
few	TRBV30	TRBJ2-2	-	TGTGCCTGGAGGTGGCGCGGGGAGCTGTTTTTT	CAWRWRGELFF